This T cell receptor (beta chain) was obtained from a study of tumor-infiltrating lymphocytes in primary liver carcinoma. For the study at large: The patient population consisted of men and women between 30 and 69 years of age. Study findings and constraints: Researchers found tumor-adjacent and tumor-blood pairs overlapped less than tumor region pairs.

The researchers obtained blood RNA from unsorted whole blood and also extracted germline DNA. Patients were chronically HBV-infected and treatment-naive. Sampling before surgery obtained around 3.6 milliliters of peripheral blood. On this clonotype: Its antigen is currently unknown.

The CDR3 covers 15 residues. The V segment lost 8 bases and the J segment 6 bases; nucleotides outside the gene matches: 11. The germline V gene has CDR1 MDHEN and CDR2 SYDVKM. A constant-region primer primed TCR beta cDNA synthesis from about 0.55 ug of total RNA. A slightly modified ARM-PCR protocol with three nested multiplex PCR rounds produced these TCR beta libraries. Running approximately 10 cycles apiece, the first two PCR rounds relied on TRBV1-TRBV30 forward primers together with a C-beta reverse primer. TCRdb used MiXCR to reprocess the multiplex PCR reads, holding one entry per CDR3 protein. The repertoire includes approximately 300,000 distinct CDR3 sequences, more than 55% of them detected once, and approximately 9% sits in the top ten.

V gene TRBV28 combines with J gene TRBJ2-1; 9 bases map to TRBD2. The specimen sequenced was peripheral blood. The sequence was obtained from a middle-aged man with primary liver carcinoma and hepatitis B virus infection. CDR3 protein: CASGVGGRASNEQFF. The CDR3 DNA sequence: TGTGCCAGCGGAGTTGGCGGGAGGGCCTCCAATGAGCAGTTCTTC.